This T cell receptor (beta chain) came from a study of blood T cell repertoires in COVID-19. About the research overall: Material from acute and convalescent COVID-19 was sourced from the United States, Italy and Spain. Nucleic acid was either cDNA or gDNA, and it came from T cells, B-cell-depleted T cells, or PBMCs.

Authors' processing steps: Amplification with reference gene primers provided the estimates of nucleated cell counts. Profiling relied on immunoSEQ multiplex PCR, and the TCRdb table lists in-frame clones only, not all of them. V and J calls and clone size are as listed in that table; D and trimming were resolved from the DNA. The sample lists about 100,000 clones; around four fifths were seen once. Unmatched junction bases numbered 7, after V lost 5 bases and J lost 9 bases. The CDR3 sequence is 15 residues long. Germline V gives CDR1 MNHNY, CDR2 SVGAGI (reference sequence). The sample consisted of peripheral blood. This sequence was found in a man aged 45-60 years with active or convalescent COVID-19. This chain links TRBV6-6 with TRBJ1-6; 10 nucleotides agree with TRBD1. The CDR3 loop reads CASSPGQGTGSPLHF. In DNA form, the CDR3 reads TGTGCCAGCAGTCCGGGACAGGGGACGGGTTCACCCCTCCACTTT.